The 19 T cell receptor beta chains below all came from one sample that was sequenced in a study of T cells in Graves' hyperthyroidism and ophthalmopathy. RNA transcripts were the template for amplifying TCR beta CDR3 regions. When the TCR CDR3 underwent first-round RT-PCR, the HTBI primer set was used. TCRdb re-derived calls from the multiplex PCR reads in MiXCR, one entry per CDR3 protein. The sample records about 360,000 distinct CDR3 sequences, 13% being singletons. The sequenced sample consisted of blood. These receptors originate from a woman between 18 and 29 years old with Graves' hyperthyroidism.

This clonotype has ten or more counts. CDR3 coding DNA: TGTGCCAGCAGCCCGACAGGGATTCGGGGGAACACTGAAGCTTTCTTT. Protein sequence: CASSPTGIRGNTEAFF. The chain carries TRBV7-9 and TRBJ1-1; 7 bases fit TRBD1. With 5 bases clipped from V and 1 base from J, the junction kept 10 bases outside the gene matches. Germline assignment: CDR1 SEHNR and CDR2 FQNEAQ (reference sequence). The CDR3 totals 16 residues.

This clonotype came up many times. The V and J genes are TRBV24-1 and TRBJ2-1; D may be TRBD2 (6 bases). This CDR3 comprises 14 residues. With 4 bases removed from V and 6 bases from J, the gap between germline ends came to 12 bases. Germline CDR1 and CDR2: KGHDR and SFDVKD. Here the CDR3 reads CATSDPGTSNEQFF. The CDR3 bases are TGTGCCACCAGTGACCCCGGGACTTCCAATGAGCAGTTCTTC.

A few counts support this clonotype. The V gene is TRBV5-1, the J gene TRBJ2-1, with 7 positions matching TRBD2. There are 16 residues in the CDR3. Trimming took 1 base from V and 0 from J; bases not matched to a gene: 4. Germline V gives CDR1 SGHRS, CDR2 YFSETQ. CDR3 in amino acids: CASSLSGGNSYNEQFF. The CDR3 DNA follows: TGCGCCAGCAGCTTGTCGGGAGGCAACTCCTACAATGAGCAGTTCTTC.

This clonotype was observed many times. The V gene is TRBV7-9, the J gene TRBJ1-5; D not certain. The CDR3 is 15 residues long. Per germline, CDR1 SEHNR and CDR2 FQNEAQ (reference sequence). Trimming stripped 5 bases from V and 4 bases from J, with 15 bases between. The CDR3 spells CASSPGRGGNQPQHF. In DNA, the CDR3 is TGTGCCAGCAGCCCCGGGCGGGGTGGTAATCAGCCCCAGCATTTT.

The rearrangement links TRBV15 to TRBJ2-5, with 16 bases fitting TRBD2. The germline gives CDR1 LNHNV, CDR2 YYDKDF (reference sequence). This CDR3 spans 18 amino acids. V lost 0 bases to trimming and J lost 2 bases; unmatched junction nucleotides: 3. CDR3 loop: CATSRDRGLAGGQETQYF. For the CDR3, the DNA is TGTGCCACCAGCAGAGATCGGGGACTAGCGGGAGGGCAAGAGACCCAGTACTTC.

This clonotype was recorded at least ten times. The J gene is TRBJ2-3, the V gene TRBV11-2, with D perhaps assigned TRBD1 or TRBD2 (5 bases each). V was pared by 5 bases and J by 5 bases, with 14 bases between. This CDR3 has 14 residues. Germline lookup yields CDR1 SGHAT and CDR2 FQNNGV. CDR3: CASSRDQRGDTQYF. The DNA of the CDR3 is TGTGCCAGCAGCCGGGACCAAAGGGGAGATACGCAGTATTTT. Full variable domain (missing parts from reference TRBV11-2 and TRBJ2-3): EAGVAQSPRYKIIEKRQSVAFWCNPISGHATLYWYQQILGQGPKLLIQFQNNGVVDDSQLPKDRFSAERLKGVDSTLKIQPAKLEDSAVYLCASSRDQRGDTQYFGPGTRLTVL.

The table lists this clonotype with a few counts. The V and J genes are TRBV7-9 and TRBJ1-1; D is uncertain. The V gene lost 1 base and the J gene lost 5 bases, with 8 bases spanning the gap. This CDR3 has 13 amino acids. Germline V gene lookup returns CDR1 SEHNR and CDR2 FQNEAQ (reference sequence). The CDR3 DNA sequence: TGTGCCAGCAGCTTAGATATGAGGACTGAAGCTTTCTTT. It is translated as CASSLDMRTEAFF.

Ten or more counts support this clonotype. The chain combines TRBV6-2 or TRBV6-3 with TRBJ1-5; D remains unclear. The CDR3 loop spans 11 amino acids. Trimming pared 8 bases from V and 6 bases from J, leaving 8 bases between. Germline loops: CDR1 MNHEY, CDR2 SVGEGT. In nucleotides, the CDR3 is TGTGCCAGCGGCCTAGGTCAGCCCCAGCATTTT. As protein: CASGLGQPQHF.

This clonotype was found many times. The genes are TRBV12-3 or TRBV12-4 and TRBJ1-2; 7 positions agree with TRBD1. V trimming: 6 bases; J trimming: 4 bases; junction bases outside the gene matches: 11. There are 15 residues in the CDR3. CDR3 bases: TGTGCCAGCAGCCGAGCGGGACAGTTGGTCTATGGCTACACCTTC. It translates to CASSRAGQLVYGYTF.

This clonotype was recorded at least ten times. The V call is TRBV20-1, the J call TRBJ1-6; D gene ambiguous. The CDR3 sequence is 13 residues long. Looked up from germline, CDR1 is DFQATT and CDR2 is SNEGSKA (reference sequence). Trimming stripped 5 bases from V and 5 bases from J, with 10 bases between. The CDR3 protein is CSALMENNSPLHF. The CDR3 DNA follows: TGCAGTGCTCTTATGGAGAATAATTCACCCCTCCACTTT.

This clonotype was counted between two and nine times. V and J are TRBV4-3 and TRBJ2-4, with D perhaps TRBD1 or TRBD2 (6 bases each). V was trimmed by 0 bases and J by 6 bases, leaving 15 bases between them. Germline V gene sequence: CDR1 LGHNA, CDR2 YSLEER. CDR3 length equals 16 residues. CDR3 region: CASSQDREGGSNIQYF. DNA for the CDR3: TGCGCCAGCAGCCAAGATCGCGAGGGGGGATCAAACATTCAGTACTTC.

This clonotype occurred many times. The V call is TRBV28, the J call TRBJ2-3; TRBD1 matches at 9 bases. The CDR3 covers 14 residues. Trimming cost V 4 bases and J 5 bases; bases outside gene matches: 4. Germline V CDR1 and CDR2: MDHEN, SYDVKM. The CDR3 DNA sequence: TGTGCCAGCAGTTCGGGACAGGGAGGAGATACGCAGTATTTT. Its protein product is CASSSGQGGDTQYF.

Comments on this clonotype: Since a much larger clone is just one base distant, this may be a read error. The CDR3 DNA sequence: TGTGCCAGCAGTTACTCCCTCGGATCCGGATCACCCCTCCACTTT. Protein: CASSYSLGSGSPLHF. The V gene is TRBV6-5, the J gene TRBJ1-6; no firm D call. Between the trimmed V and J ends, which lost 0 bases and 10 bases, there was a span of 13 bases. CDR1 is MNHEY and CDR2 is SVGAGI in the germline V gene. CDR3 length equals 15 residues.

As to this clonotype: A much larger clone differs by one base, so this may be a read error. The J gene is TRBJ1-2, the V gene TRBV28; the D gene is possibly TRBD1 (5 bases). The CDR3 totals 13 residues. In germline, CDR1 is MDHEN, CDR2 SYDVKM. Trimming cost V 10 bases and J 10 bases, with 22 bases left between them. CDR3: CATLKRGLDVYTF. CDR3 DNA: TGTGCCACCTTGAAACGGGGCCTAGATGTCTACACCTTC.

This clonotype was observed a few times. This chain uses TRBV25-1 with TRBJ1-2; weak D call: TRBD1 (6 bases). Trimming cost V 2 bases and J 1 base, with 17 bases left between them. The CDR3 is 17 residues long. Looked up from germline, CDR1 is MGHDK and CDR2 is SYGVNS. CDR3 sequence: CASSEAGRGANNYGYTF. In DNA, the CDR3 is TGTGCCAGCAGTGAAGCGGGGCGGGGGGCCAATAACTATGGCTACACCTTC.

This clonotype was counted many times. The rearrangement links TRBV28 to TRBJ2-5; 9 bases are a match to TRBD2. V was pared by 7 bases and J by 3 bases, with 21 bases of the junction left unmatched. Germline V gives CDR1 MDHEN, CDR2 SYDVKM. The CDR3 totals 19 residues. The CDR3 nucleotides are TGTGCCAGCACCCCCTACCCCCTTCGGAGCGGGAGGTTAAAAGAGACCCAGTACTTC. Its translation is CASTPYPLRSGRLKETQYF.

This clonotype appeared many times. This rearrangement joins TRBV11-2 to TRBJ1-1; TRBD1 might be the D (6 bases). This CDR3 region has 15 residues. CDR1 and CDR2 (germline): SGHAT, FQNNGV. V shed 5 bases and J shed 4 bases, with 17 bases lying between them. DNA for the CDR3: TGTGCCAGCAGCCTCTCACGAGGGGGGAGCACTGAAGCTTTCTTT. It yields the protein CASSLSRGGSTEAFF.

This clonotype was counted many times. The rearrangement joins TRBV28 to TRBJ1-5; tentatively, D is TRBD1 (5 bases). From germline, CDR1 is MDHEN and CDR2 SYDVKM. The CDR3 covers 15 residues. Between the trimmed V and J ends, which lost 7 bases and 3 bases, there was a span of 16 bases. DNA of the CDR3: TGTGCCAGCACCCCCGGGGCAAACGTCAATCAGCCCCAGCATTTT. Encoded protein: CASTPGANVNQPQHF. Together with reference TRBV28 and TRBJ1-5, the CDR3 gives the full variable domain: DVKVTQSSRYLVKRTGEKVFLECVQDMDHENMFWYRQDPGLGLRLIYFSYDVKMKEKGDIPEGYSVSREKKERFSLILESASTNQTSMYLCASTPGANVNQPQHFGDGTRLSIL.

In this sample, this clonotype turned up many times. Here the CDR3 reads CASSLWGAAKNIQYF. The CDR3 DNA reads as TGTGCCAGCAGTTTATGGGGGGCGGCCAAAAACATTCAGTACTTC. V usage is TRBV12-3 or TRBV12-4 and J usage is TRBJ2-4, with D possibly being TRBD1 or TRBD2 (6 bases each). CDR3 length: 15 amino acids. V gave up 2 bases and J gave up 1 base, with 9 bases separating them.